The 12 T cell receptor beta chains below all came from one sample that was sequenced in a study of CD8+ T cells in alopecia areata. RNA extraction and reverse transcription yielded cDNA as sequencing template. Using immunoSEQ multiplex PCR, the repertoire was profiled, and TCRdb retains in-frame clones only, with some absent. The profile covers 60,000 to 70,000 clones, with 45% to 50% appearing a single time and approximately 17% taken by the ten largest. The sequencing used CD8+ T cells sorted from blood, collected at week 0. The receptors come from a human donor with alopecia areata.

In its sample, this clone was seen a few times. This CDR3 reads CSGLGEELKQETQYF. In DNA, the CDR3 is TGCAGCGGGCTAGGAGAGGAGCTCAAACAAGAGACCCAGTACTTC. J is TRBJ2-5 and V is TRBV29-1; no firm D call. CDR1 and CDR2 from the germline V gene are SQVTM and ANQGSEA. V gave up 7 bases and J gave up 2 bases, with 20 bases separating them. The CDR3 has 15 residues.

V gene TRBV28 combines with J gene TRBJ2-1; TRBD2 aligns across 8 bases. The CDR3 runs to 15 residues. Trimming at V came to 5 bases and at J to 7 bases, leaving 10 bases not matched to a gene. From germline, CDR1 is MDHEN and CDR2 SYDVKM. The CDR3 is CASSPQIAGQNEQFF. CDR3 bases: TGTGCCAGCAGTCCCCAGATAGCGGGGCAGAATGAGCAGTTCTTC.

This clone has more than one count but fewer than ten. In DNA, the CDR3 is TGTGCCAGTAGTAACCCTTTTGCAACTAATGAAAAACTGTTTTTT. It codes for CASSNPFATNEKLFF. V and J are TRBV19 and TRBJ1-4; unclear D gene. The CDR3 has 15 amino acids. Germline V CDR1 and CDR2: LNHDA, SQIVND (reference sequence). V lost 4 bases to trimming and J lost 0 bases, with 9 bases between them.

A remark on this clone: One end of the junction does not line up with germline, which may come from a read error. The sample carries other DNA sequences with the same CDR3. The chain carries TRBV19 and TRBJ1-2; possible D gene TRBD1, 5 bases. This CDR3 comprises 12 residues. Germline values: CDR1 LNHDA, CDR2 SQIVND (reference sequence). DNA for the CDR3: TGCGCCAGTACGAGGGGCTACTATGGCTACACCTTC. Its protein product is CASTRGYYGYTF.

The chain employs TRBV25-1 and TRBJ1-5; D unresolved. The germline gives CDR1 MGHDK, CDR2 SYGVNS. The CDR3 covers 14 residues. The ends were cut back, 2 bases at V and 8 bases at J, with 13 bases in the middle. The CDR3 DNA sequence: TGTGCCAGCAGTGAACGGACTTTTCAGGAGCCCCAGCATTTT. Residues: CASSERTFQEPQHF.

This clone showed up many times. The V gene is TRBV18, the J gene TRBJ2-7, with D possibly being TRBD2 (6 bases). This CDR3 contains 15 residues. Germline CDR1 is KGHSH and CDR2 is LQKENI. V gave up 3 bases and J gave up 0 bases, with 12 bases separating them. The DNA for the CDR3 is TGTGCCAGCTCACCCGGGAGCGGAAACTCCTACGAGCAGTACTTC. It codes for CASSPGSGNSYEQYF. Variable domain in full (rest from reference TRBV18 and TRBJ2-7): NAGVMQNPRHLVRRRGQEARLRCSPMKGHSHVYWYRQLPEEGLKFMVYLQKENIIDESGMPKERFSAEFPKEGPSILRIQQVVRGDSAAYFCASSPGSGNSYEQYFGPGTRLTVT.

This rearrangement joins TRBV29-1 to TRBJ2-3, with TRBD2 matching 9 bases. Germline V gives CDR1 SQVTM, CDR2 ANQGSEA. V shed 1 base and J 2 bases; nucleotides not matched to a gene: 7. This CDR3 is built from 16 residues. The CDR3 region is CSVEVVLAGITDTQYF. The CDR3 nucleotides are TGCAGCGTTGAAGTAGTGCTAGCGGGAATCACAGATACGCAGTATTTT.

The chain has TRBV27 and TRBJ2-1; perhaps TRBD2 as D (5 bases). Per the germline V gene, CDR1 is MNHEY and CDR2 is SMNVEV (reference sequence). Trimming removed 3 bases at V and 7 bases at J, with 13 bases between. The CDR3 has 14 amino acids. DNA of the CDR3: TGTGCCAGCAGTTTCCTAGCTGCTGGGAATGAGCAGTTCTTC. Its translation is CASSFLAAGNEQFF.

This chain links TRBV5-6 with TRBJ2-4; TRBD2 is a possible D gene (5 bases). The V end was cut by 4 bases, the J end by 3 bases, with 14 bases between. Per germline, CDR1 SGHDT and CDR2 YYEEEE. This CDR3 has 15 amino acids. The CDR3 region is CASSRDPRGKNIQYF. For the CDR3, the DNA is TGTGCCAGCAGCCGAGATCCCCGGGGCAAAAACATTCAGTACTTC.

The chain has TRBV29-1 and TRBJ2-5; 7 bases match TRBD1. This CDR3 region has 12 residues. The V segment lost 5 bases and the J segment 7 bases; nucleotides outside the gene matches: 7. CDR1 and CDR2 (germline): SQVTM, ANQGSEA. The CDR3 sequence: CSVQRGLGTQYF. CDR3 DNA: TGCAGCGTTCAGAGGGGGCTGGGGACCCAGTACTTC.

The chain combines TRBV6-1 with TRBJ2-3; 10 nucleotides align to TRBD2. CDR3 size: 15 residues. V was pared by 6 bases and J by 1 base, with 4 bases of the junction left unmatched. Germline V CDR1 and CDR2: MNHNS, SASEGT. DNA of the CDR3: TGTGCCAGCAGGTTTACTAGCGGGGGCACAGATACGCAGTATTTT. Encoded protein: CASRFTSGGTDTQYF.

This clone was seen a few times. The V call is TRBV29-1, the J call TRBJ2-7; D unresolved. The CDR3 is made up of 14 amino acids. Germline V gene sequence: CDR1 SQVTM, CDR2 ANQGSEA. The V end was cut by 0 bases, the J end by 2 bases, with 11 bases between. Written as DNA, the CDR3 is TGCAGCGTTGAAGATCGGAAAGACACCTACGAGCAGTACTTC. Protein sequence: CSVEDRKDTYEQYF.